This passage covers 22 T cell receptor beta chains from one sample sequenced in a study of T-cell reconstitution after alpha-beta-depleted transplantation in children. Library preparation (for TCRbeta) was performed with unique molecular identifiers. TCRdb re-called the PCR reads with MiXCR, one entry per CDR3 protein. The top ten hold 6% to 7% of the sample, which has over 100,000 distinct CDR3 sequences, roughly 6% seen once. The source material was PBMCs, mostly from graft donor cells, sampled 60 days after TCRalphabeta/CD19-depleted stem cell transplant. The source is a female patient between 2 and 15 years old who had a stem cell transplant for Fanconi anemia, so the T cells may come from the graft donor.

The chain links TRBV12-3 or TRBV12-4 to TRBJ2-5, with 8 bases matching TRBD2. The CDR3 covers 15 residues. V was pared by 3 bases and J by 5 bases, with 8 bases of the junction left unmatched. The CDR3 DNA reads as TGTGCCAGCAGTTTCAGGGCGGGGGGCGGGGAGACCCAGTACTTC. Translation: CASSFRAGGGETQYF.

The rearrangement links TRBV29-1 to TRBJ1-2, with TRBD1 matching over 8 bases. The CDR3 has 17 amino acids. Trimming cost V 7 bases and J 4 bases; bases outside gene matches: 20. From germline, CDR1 is SQVTM and CDR2 ANQGSEA. The DNA of the CDR3 is TGCAGCGCCGCCTGGGGTGGGACAGGCACAACCTTCTATGGCTACACCTTC. This gives the protein CSAAWGGTGTTFYGYTF. The full variable domain, completed using reference TRBV29-1 and TRBJ1-2, is SAVISQKPSRDICQRGTSLTIQCQVDSQVTMMFWYRQQPGQSLTLIATANQGSEATYESGFVIDKFPISRPNLTFSTLTVSNMSPEDSSIYLCSAAWGGTGTTFYGYTFGSGTRLTVV.

This clonotype appeared many times. The chain couples TRBV12-3 or TRBV12-4 to TRBJ1-3, with D hard to call. The CDR3 spans 13 residues. V lost 5 bases and J lost 0, with 5 bases in between. CDR3 bases: TGTGCCAGCAGTCGGAGCTCTGGAAACACCATATATTTT. Translation gives CASSRSSGNTIYF.

This clonotype was observed many times. J is TRBJ1-6 and V is TRBV12-3 or TRBV12-4; 7 bases fit TRBD1. J lost 7 bases, V lost 2 bases, and 5 bases had no gene match. The CDR3 extends over 15 amino acids. CDR3 protein: CASSLLRGQNSPLHF. CDR3 DNA sequence: TGTGCCAGCAGTTTATTAAGGGGGCAAAATTCACCCCTCCACTTT.

The sample holds a few counts of this clonotype. The chain is built from TRBV2 and TRBJ2-1; 8 positions match TRBD1. V shed 3 bases and J 5 bases; nucleotides not matched to a gene: 9. The CDR3 has 16 amino acids. Germline loops: CDR1 SNHLY, CDR2 FYNNEI. The CDR3 DNA reads TGTGCCAGCAGTGATACCGAGACAGGGGCCGACAATGAGCAGTTCTTC. Protein: CASSDTETGADNEQFF.

This clonotype was detected ten times or more. The DNA is omitted, as the CDR3 cannot be located on it reliably, and the CDR3 follows TCRdb's listing. This sequence joins TRBV12-3 or TRBV12-4 and TRBJ1-2; the D segment call TRBD1 is taken from the table without a DNA check. Including both end residues, the CDR3 is 14 amino acids long. The CDR3 loop reads CASTFGARGDGYTF.

This clonotype was detected only a few times. This chain connects TRBV6-1 to TRBJ2-6; 8 positions agree with TRBD1. V was pared by 6 bases and J by 0 bases, with 16 bases of the junction left unmatched. CDR3 length equals 20 residues. Germline CDR1 MNHNS, CDR2 SASEGT. The CDR3 here is CASRKTGGWGMRSGANVLTF. CDR3 DNA sequence: TGTGCCAGCAGGAAAACAGGGGGTTGGGGAATGCGCTCTGGGGCCAACGTCCTGACTTTC.

Concerning this clonotype itself: This may stem from a read error, because a much larger clone lies one nucleotide away. V and J are TRBV29-1 and TRBJ1-2; TRBD1 matches 7 bases. The V segment lost 4 bases and the J segment 7 bases; nucleotides outside the gene matches: 12. CDR1 is SQVTM, CDR2 ANQGSEA, per germline. The CDR3 consists of 14 residues. CDR3 DNA: TGCAGCGTTGTTTGTGTCAGGGGGACTTCTGGCTACACCTTC. It specifies CSVVCVRGTSGYTF.

At least ten counts were recorded for this clonotype. The rearrangement links TRBV24-1 to TRBJ2-1, with D possibly called TRBD1 or TRBD2 (5 bases each). V was pared by 4 bases and J by 3 bases, with 12 bases between. CDR1 and CDR2 from the germline V gene are KGHDR and SFDVKD. The CDR3 extends over 15 amino acids. CDR3 residues: CATSERGPSYNEQFF. The CDR3 DNA sequence: TGTGCCACCAGTGAACGGGGACCTAGCTACAATGAGCAGTTCTTC.

This clonotype was seen many times. The rearrangement links TRBV29-1 to TRBJ2-1, with 7 bases lining up with TRBD2. Germline V lookup: CDR1 SQVTM, CDR2 ANQGSEA. CDR3 length: 14 residues. Losses at the gene ends were 1 base for V and 4 bases for J; bases not matched to a gene: 4. CDR3 sequence reads: CSVEGGRTYNEQFF. CDR3 in DNA: TGCAGCGTTGAAGGCGGGAGAACTTACAATGAGCAGTTCTTC.

This clonotype was counted many times. This sequence joins TRBV9 and TRBJ2-6; 9 bases line up with TRBD2. Germline CDR1 is SGDLS and CDR2 is YYNGEE. The CDR3 consists of 20 residues. Trimming removed 4 bases from V and 0 bases from J; junction bases left unmatched: 14. CDR3 sequence: CASSTQIWTSANSGANVLTF. As DNA, the CDR3 is TGTGCCAGCAGCACCCAAATCTGGACTAGCGCCAACTCTGGGGCCAACGTCCTGACTTTC.

This clonotype appeared a few times. The chain uses TRBV14 and TRBJ2-1, with 7 bases identical to TRBD1. Trimming cost V 4 bases and J 6 bases; bases outside gene matches: 6. Germline CDR1 and CDR2: SGHDN and FVKESK. CDR3 size: 14 residues. CDR3 DNA sequence: TGTGCCAGCAGCCGGACAGGATGGGGCAATGAGCAGTTCTTC. It specifies CASSRTGWGNEQFF.

The CDR3 sequence is CASSQGAPREGEQFF. The CDR3 DNA is TGTGCCAGCAGCCAAGGGGCCCCGAGGGAAGGTGAGCAGTTCTTC. The chain is built from TRBV3-1 and TRBJ2-1; a possible D gene is TRBD2 (5 bases). Germline V CDR1 and CDR2: LGHDT, YNNKEL (reference sequence). V dropped 1 base and J dropped 9 bases, with 16 bases sitting between them. The CDR3 has 15 residues.

There are many counts of this clonotype. The rearrangement joins TRBV12-3 or TRBV12-4 to TRBJ2-7, with 7 bases matching TRBD1. V lost 5 bases, J lost 0 bases, and 4 bases stayed unmatched. This CDR3 spans 14 amino acids. The CDR3 nucleotides read TGTGCCAGCAGTCCGACAGGGAACTCCTACGAGCAGTACTTC. Translation gives CASSPTGNSYEQYF.

A few counts support this clonotype. The chain recombines TRBV24-1 with TRBJ2-5, with a tentative D call TRBD1 (6 bases). Trimming stripped 9 bases from V and 1 base from J, with 14 bases between. Germline CDR1 reads KGHDR; CDR2 reads SFDVKD. The CDR3 spans 14 residues. In DNA, the CDR3 is TGTGCCACCGCGACAGGCACCTTCCAAGAGACCCAGTACTTC. Residues: CATATGTFQETQYF.

This clonotype came up many times. The genes are TRBV29-1 and TRBJ2-7; D gene ambiguous. Trimming stripped 4 bases from V and 3 bases from J, with 13 bases between. This CDR3 contains 13 residues. Germline V gives CDR1 SQVTM, CDR2 ANQGSEA. For the CDR3, the DNA is TGCAGCGTTGTAAGCAGACCGGGCTACGAGCAGTACTTC. Its translation is CSVVSRPGYEQYF.

This clonotype was counted many times. The gene calls are TRBV20-1 and TRBJ1-5; tentatively, D is TRBD1 (6 bases). Germline V CDR1 and CDR2: DFQATT, SNEGSKA (reference sequence). V lost 0 bases and J 4 bases, leaving 13 bases between the germline ends. The CDR3 consists of 15 residues. Here the CDR3 DNA reads TGCAGTGCTAGAGATGCGAGGGGGGGAAATCAGCCCCAGCATTTT. It encodes CSARDARGGNQPQHF.

J is TRBJ2-5 and V is TRBV20-1; TRBD1 is a possible D gene (6 bases). V was trimmed by 6 bases and J by 3 bases, leaving 20 bases between them. Per germline, CDR1 DFQATT and CDR2 SNEGSKA (reference sequence). The CDR3 spans 15 residues. This chain's CDR3 is CSARQIQGFKETQYF. Written as DNA, the CDR3 is TGCAGTGCCCGCCAGATACAGGGTTTTAAAGAGACCCAGTACTTC.

This sequence joins TRBV6-7 and TRBJ2-2, with a possible D match to TRBD2 (6 bases). TRBV6-7 is classed as an ORF, of uncertain function. Trimming removed 8 bases at V and 5 bases at J, with 27 bases between. This CDR3 has 18 amino acids. CDR3 in amino acids: CASCFRLGRIRGTGELFF. CDR3 in DNA: TGTGCCAGCTGTTTCCGATTAGGGAGGATTCGAGGAACCGGGGAGCTGTTTTTT.

This rearrangement joins TRBV5-1 to TRBJ2-1; 10 bases align to TRBD2. V lost 8 bases to trimming and J lost 5 bases; unmatched junction nucleotides: 7. Germline V lookup: CDR1 SGHRS, CDR2 YFSETQ. This CDR3 is 14 amino acids long. In nucleotides, the CDR3 is TGCGCCAGTCAGCGGGAGGGCCGAGACAATGAGCAGTTCTTC. Encoded protein: CASQREGRDNEQFF.

This clonotype was detected only a few times. The genes are TRBV7-9 and TRBJ2-7, with unresolved D. This CDR3 region has 17 residues. V dropped 0 bases and J dropped 0 bases, with 15 bases sitting between them. The germline V gene has CDR1 SEHNR and CDR2 FQNEAQ (reference sequence). The chain's CDR3 is CASSLASITALSYEQYF. CDR3 DNA sequence: TGTGCCAGCAGCTTAGCGTCGATAACCGCGCTCTCCTACGAGCAGTACTTC.

This clonotype was detected only a few times. The chain links TRBV20-1 to TRBJ2-1; 9 positions agree with TRBD2. The CDR3 totals 15 residues. J gave up 6 bases and V 1 base, and 7 bases lay outside the gene matches. Germline V gene lookup returns CDR1 DFQATT and CDR2 SNEGSKA (reference sequence). CDR3 sequence: CSARGAGGPRNEQFF. CDR3 bases: TGCAGTGCTAGAGGGGCGGGAGGGCCTCGCAATGAGCAGTTCTTC.